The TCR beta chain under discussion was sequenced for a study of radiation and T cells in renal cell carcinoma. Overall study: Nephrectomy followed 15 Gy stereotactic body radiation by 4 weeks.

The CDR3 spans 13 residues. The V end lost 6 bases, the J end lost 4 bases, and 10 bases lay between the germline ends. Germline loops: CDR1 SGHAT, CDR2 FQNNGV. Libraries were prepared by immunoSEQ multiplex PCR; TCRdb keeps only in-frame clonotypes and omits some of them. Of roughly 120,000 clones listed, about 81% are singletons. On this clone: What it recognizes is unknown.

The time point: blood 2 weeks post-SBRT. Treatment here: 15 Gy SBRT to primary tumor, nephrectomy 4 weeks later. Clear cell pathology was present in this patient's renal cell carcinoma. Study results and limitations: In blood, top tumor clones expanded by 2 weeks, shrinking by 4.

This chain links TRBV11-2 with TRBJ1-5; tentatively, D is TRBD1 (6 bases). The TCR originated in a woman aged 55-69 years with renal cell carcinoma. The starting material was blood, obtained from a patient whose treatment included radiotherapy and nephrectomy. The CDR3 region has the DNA TGTGCCAGCAGTCGAGACAGGAATCAGCCCCAGCATTTT. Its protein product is CASSRDRNQPQHF.